The 8 T cell receptor beta chains below were found in one sample sequenced in a study of blood T cell repertoires in COVID-19 (dated by TCRdb to about 2020). Libraries came from the immunoSEQ multiplex PCR assay. Not all clones reach the TCRdb copy of this immuneACCESS table, which keeps in-frame sequences only. Checked studies attribute under half of the gap to unresolved V genes and leave the rest unexplained. The sample records some 340,000 clones, around 88% of which are singletons. The ten largest clones capture roughly 3% of the sample. Sequenced sample: peripheral blood. All receptors derive from a man aged 25-45 years with active or convalescent COVID-19.

The rearrangement links TRBV7-9 to TRBJ2-5; a weak D match, TRBD1 (6 bases). The CDR3 is 13 amino acids. The germline V gene has CDR1 SEHNR and CDR2 FQNEAQ (reference sequence). Trimming shortened V by 0 bases and J by 10 bases, and 12 bases separated the two germline ends. The CDR3 sequence: CASSLAQGISQYF. The CDR3 DNA reads TGTGCCAGCAGCTTAGCACAGGGTATTAGCCAGTACTTC.

This clone has a handful of counts. No DNA is shown, since the ends of the CDR3 on it are uncertain; the CDR3 is the one TCRdb lists. The J gene is TRBJ1-2, the V gene TRBV9. Germline loops: CDR1 SGDLS, CDR2 YYNGEE. The CDR3 extends over 13 residues, inclusive of both ends. The CDR3 sequence: CASSVAPGAACTF.

The chain has TRBV28 and TRBJ1-1; D is ambiguous. Germline V gene sequence: CDR1 MDHEN, CDR2 SYDVKM. With 4 bases removed from V and 2 bases from J, the gap between germline ends came to 14 bases. The CDR3 extends over 15 amino acids. The CDR3 loop is CASSSFSWANTEAFF. Written as DNA, the CDR3 is TGTGCCAGCAGTTCCTTTTCATGGGCCAACACTGAAGCTTTCTTT.

The sample holds one count of this clone. The rearrangement joins TRBV5-5 to TRBJ2-3; 8 bases are a match to TRBD2. The CDR3 covers 16 residues. Germline V gives CDR1 SGHKS, CDR2 YYEKEE (reference sequence). J lost 2 bases, V lost 0 bases, and 5 bases had no gene match. The CDR3 coding sequence is TGTGCCAGCAGCTTGGATTTCGGACTAGCCACAGATACGCAGTATTTT. Translated, it gives CASSLDFGLATDTQYF.

V is TRBV7-3 and J is TRBJ2-4, with 10 bases matching TRBD2. Per germline, CDR1 SGHTA and CDR2 FQGTGA. V trimming: 4 bases; J trimming: 7 bases; junction bases outside the gene matches: 4. The CDR3 extends over 14 amino acids. CDR3: CASSSSGRANIQYF. The CDR3 DNA follows: TGTGCCAGCAGCTCTAGCGGGAGAGCGAACATTCAGTACTTC.

The rearrangement uses TRBV7-3 and TRBJ2-1; D possibly corresponds to TRBD2 (5 bases). Germline CDR1 reads SGHTA; CDR2 reads FQGTGA. CDR3 length equals 12 residues. V lost 3 bases, J lost 10 bases, and 10 bases lay in between. The CDR3 protein is CASSLEDGEQFF. The CDR3 nucleotides are TGTGCCAGCAGCTTGGAGGATGGGGAGCAGTTCTTC. The variable domain in full, with the rest retrieved from reference TRBV7-3 and TRBJ2-1, is GAGVSQTPSNKVTEKGKYVELRCDPISGHTALYWYRQSLGQGPEFLIYFQGTGAADDSGLPNDRFFAVRPEGSVSTLKIQRTERGDSAVYLCASSLEDGEQFFGPGTRLTVL.

The V and J genes are TRBV5-4 and TRBJ2-1; 12 positions match TRBD2. Germline CDR1 is SGHNT and CDR2 is YYREEE (reference sequence). V lost 0 bases, J lost 2 bases, and 3 bases stayed unmatched. CDR3 length equals 17 residues. The CDR3 coding sequence is TGTGCCAGCAGCTTGGGACTAGCGGGGGTAACCTACAATGAGCAGTTCTTC. It yields the protein CASSLGLAGVTYNEQFF.

The genes are TRBV4-3 and TRBJ1-2, with D maybe TRBD1 (5 bases). V lost 1 base, J lost 8 bases, and 14 bases lay in between. Germline V gives CDR1 LGHNA, CDR2 YSLEER. The CDR3 is 14 residues long. CDR3 DNA sequence: TGCGCCAGCAGCCAAGCGCCCGGGACTGGAGGCTACACCTTC. Its translation: CASSQAPGTGGYTF.